Each of the 27 T cell receptor beta chains below was sequenced from the same sample in a study of metastatic and nonmetastatic thyroid tumors. Every patient was untreated before thyroid surgery. TCRdb re-called clones via MiXCR from the PCR reads. In the table there are about 33,000 clones, 15% to 20% of which are singletons. Sample: blood. All receptors derive from a female donor with papillary thyroid cancer or a benign thyroid nodule (not recorded which). Some clones in this sample may be carry-over from other donors' samples.

There are many counts of this clone. The chain is built from TRBV7-9 and TRBJ2-7; D perhaps matches TRBD1 (5 bases). Between the trimmed V and J ends, which lost 5 bases and 4 bases, there was a span of 12 bases. The CDR3 consists of 13 residues. Germline V gene sequence: CDR1 SEHNR, CDR2 FQNEAQ (reference sequence). The CDR3 is CASSQGDQYEQYF. For the CDR3, the DNA is TGTGCCAGCAGCCAAGGGGATCAGTACGAGCAGTACTTC.

This clone was found many times. J is TRBJ2-3 and V is TRBV19, with D possibly matching TRBD2 (7 bases). The CDR3 extends over 15 amino acids. Trimming removed 3 bases from V and 4 bases from J, with 14 bases in between. Germline assignment: CDR1 LNHDA and CDR2 SQIVND (reference sequence). The CDR3 loop is CASSIRGARSDTQYF. CDR3 DNA: TGTGCCAGTAGTATCCGGGGGGCGAGGTCAGATACGCAGTATTTT.

The V call is TRBV5-4, the J call TRBJ2-5; TRBD1 aligns across 8 bases. CDR3 length equals 17 residues. The V segment lost 4 bases and the J segment 4 bases; nucleotides outside the gene matches: 15. Germline V CDR1 and CDR2: SGHNT, YYREEE (reference sequence). CDR3 protein: CASSSGPGGLAGETQYF. The DNA for the CDR3 is TGTGCCAGCAGCAGCGGCCCAGGGGGCCTGGCGGGAGAGACCCAGTACTTC. The variable domain in full, with the rest retrieved from reference TRBV5-4 and TRBJ2-5, is ETGVTQSPTHLIKTRGQQVTLRCSSQSGHNTVSWYQQALGQGPQFIFQYYREEENGRGNFPPRFSGLQFPNYSSELNVNALELDDSALYLCASSSGPGGLAGETQYFGPGTRLLVL.

This clone was seen ten or more times. The chain recombines TRBV20-1 with TRBJ1-1; 9 bases match TRBD1. V gave up 7 bases and J gave up 5 bases; unmatched junction bases: 8. The CDR3 has 13 amino acids. CDR1 is DFQATT, CDR2 SNEGSKA, per germline (reference sequence). DNA for the CDR3: TGCAGTGTAGGACAGGGGCGAGATACTGAAGCTTTCTTT. It encodes CSVGQGRDTEAFF.

This clone is medium-sized (0.01 to 0.1%) within its sample. The J gene is TRBJ2-2, the V gene TRBV20-1; 11 nucleotides agree with TRBD2. The CDR3 covers 15 residues. V was clipped by 1 base and J by 3 bases; unmatched bases: 1. The V gene's germline CDR1 is DFQATT and CDR2 SNEGSKA (reference sequence). The CDR3 nucleotides are TGCAGTGCTAGAGTTAGCGGGAGGGACACCGGGGAGCTGTTTTTT. This encodes CSARVSGRDTGELFF.

Many counts were recorded for this clone. The chain joins TRBV5-1 to TRBJ2-7; no reliable D call. CDR1 is SGHRS and CDR2 is YFSETQ in the germline V gene. The CDR3 extends over 15 amino acids. The germline V and J ends were trimmed by 4 bases and 7 bases, with 21 bases remaining between them. CDR3 nucleotides: TGCGCCAGCAGCCTCGGCGGCTACTCCCAAGGAGAGCAGTACTTC. Translating it yields CASSLGGYSQGEQYF.

This clone showed up many times. Being one base from a much bigger clone, this may be a read error. The chain employs TRBV11-2 and TRBJ2-1; 8 bases line up with TRBD2. Looked up from germline, CDR1 is SGHAT and CDR2 is FQNNGV. V shed 3 bases, J shed 4 bases, and the junction held 5 bases outside the gene matches. This CDR3 comprises 15 residues. The CDR3 DNA reads as TGTGCCAGCAGCTTTAGCGGGGCGGGATACAATGAGCAGTTCTTC. Its translation is CASSFSGAGYNEQFF.

This clone was recorded many times. V usage is TRBV6-5 and J usage is TRBJ2-3; weak D call: TRBD2 (6 bases). Germline CDR1 and CDR2: MNHEY and SVGAGI. The CDR3 spans 15 residues. V lost 0 bases to trimming and J lost 5 bases, with 12 bases between them. CDR3 residues: CASSYSFGSRDTQYF. The CDR3 DNA sequence: TGTGCCAGCAGTTACTCGTTCGGGAGTCGAGATACGCAGTATTTT.

The chain couples TRBV10-1 to TRBJ2-1; D unclear. The ends were cut back, 4 bases at V and 0 bases at J, with 10 bases in the middle. This CDR3 region has 15 residues. Germline CDR1 reads WNHNN; CDR2 reads SYGVQD (reference sequence). This CDR3 reads CASSARRSSYNEQFF. DNA for the CDR3: TGCGCCAGCAGTGCCCGCAGGAGCTCCTACAATGAGCAGTTCTTC.

This clone appeared many times. The CDR3 nucleotides read TGCGCCAGCAGCCAAGCCCGACACGGGGAGCTGTTTTTT. Translating gives CASSQARHGELFF. This chain uses TRBV4-1 with TRBJ2-2; no clear D. V lost 1 base, J lost 7 bases, and 7 bases lay in between. The CDR3 runs to 13 residues. The V gene's germline CDR1 is MGHRA and CDR2 YSYEKL.

Comments on this clone: The same CDR3 also results from other DNA sequences found in this sample. The V and J genes are TRBV5-1 and TRBJ2-7, with D unclear. The length of the CDR3 is 14 residues. Germline V lookup: CDR1 SGHRS, CDR2 YFSETQ. V was pared by 1 base and J by 6 bases, with 14 bases between. The CDR3, as DNA: TGCGCCAGCAGCTTGTGGGGTGAATCACGCGAGCAGTACTTC. Residues: CASSLWGESREQYF.

The chain employs TRBV20-1 and TRBJ1-2, with D unresolved. This CDR3 comprises 13 residues. The V end was cut by 5 bases, the J end by 7 bases, with 17 bases between. Germline V gives CDR1 DFQATT, CDR2 SNEGSKA (reference sequence). CDR3 sequence reads: CSAPHRVEGGYTF. The CDR3 DNA is TGCAGTGCTCCGCATCGGGTAGAAGGTGGCTACACCTTC.

This clone came up many times. This chain uses TRBV2 with TRBJ2-2; 7 nucleotides agree with TRBD1. This CDR3 comprises 17 residues. With V trimmed by 5 bases and J by 4 bases, 13 bases remained unmatched. Germline V gives CDR1 SNHLY, CDR2 FYNNEI. The CDR3 DNA sequence: TGTGCCAGCAGTAAGGACAGGCACCCCTACTCCACCGGGGAGCTGTTTTTT. It encodes CASSKDRHPYSTGELFF.

This clone occurred many times. The chain has TRBV9 and TRBJ2-5; either TRBD1 or TRBD2 may fit D (5 bases each). Trimming took off 3 bases at V and 2 bases at J, with 11 bases between the two ends. This CDR3 spans 14 amino acids. CDR1 SGDLS and CDR2 YYNGEE come from the germline V gene. The CDR3 sequence is CASSAGPAQETQYF. CDR3 coding DNA: TGTGCCAGCAGCGCGGGACCAGCACAAGAGACCCAGTACTTC.

In its sample, this clone was seen many times. V is TRBV6-2 or TRBV6-3 and J is TRBJ2-7; 11 nucleotides match TRBD2. V shed 8 bases and J 1 base; nucleotides not matched to a gene: 4. The CDR3 runs to 14 residues. Germline loops: CDR1 MNHEY, CDR2 SVGEGT. CDR3 protein: CASVRLAGSYEQYF. The DNA of the CDR3 is TGTGCCAGCGTTAGACTAGCGGGATCCTACGAGCAGTACTTC.

The chain has TRBV6-2 or TRBV6-3 and TRBJ1-5, with TRBD1 identical over 11 bases. This CDR3 has 17 residues. Germline values: CDR1 MNHEY, CDR2 SVGEGT. The J segment lost 6 bases and the V segment lost 5 bases, leaving 12 bases of the junction unmatched. Written as DNA, the CDR3 is TGTGCCAGCAGTCCCGTACGATTGGGGACAGGGGGTCAGCCCCAGCATTTT. This translates into CASSPVRLGTGGQPQHF.

This clone has a count of ten or more. This may stem from a read error, because a much larger clone lies one nucleotide away. CDR3 in amino acids: CVSSLGARRGGYTF. The DNA for the CDR3 is TGTGTCAGCAGTTTAGGTGCAAGGAGGGGTGGCTACACCTTC. The genes are TRBV28 and TRBJ1-2; D possibly corresponds to TRBD1 (5 bases). Per the germline V gene, CDR1 is MDHEN and CDR2 is SYDVKM. The CDR3 is 14 residues long.

By its share, this clone is large. The V call is TRBV28, the J call TRBJ1-1; D is undetermined. Trimming removed 2 bases from V and 2 bases from J, with 6 bases in between. Per germline, CDR1 MDHEN and CDR2 SYDVKM. The length of the CDR3 is 13 residues. Here the CDR3 DNA reads TGTGCCAGCAGTTTACAGGTAAACACTGAAGCTTTCTTT. It encodes CASSLQVNTEAFF.

This clone was recorded many times. The chain is built from TRBV7-2 and TRBJ2-3; D gene ambiguous. Trimming shortened V by 1 base and J by 5 bases, and 7 bases separated the two germline ends. This CDR3 has 13 residues. Germline CDR1 reads SGHTA; CDR2 reads FQGNSA. CDR3: CASSLVILDTQYF. The DNA for the CDR3 is TGTGCCAGCAGCTTAGTAATATTAGATACGCAGTATTTT.

This clone has ten or more counts. J is TRBJ2-5 and V is TRBV6-1; 14 bases are shared with TRBD2. V lost 6 bases and J lost 5; bases outside the gene matches: 8. This CDR3 region has 16 residues. Per the germline V gene, CDR1 is MNHNS and CDR2 is SASEGT. CDR3 sequence (DNA): TGTGCCAGCAGCCCGGGACTAGCGGGAGCGTGGGAGACCCAGTACTTC. Protein product: CASSPGLAGAWETQYF.

This clone was seen many times. The CDR3, as DNA: TGTGCCAGTAGTTCCGAGCGACAGGCTAAAGCAGATACGCAGTATTTT. The encoded protein is CASSSERQAKADTQYF. The chain combines TRBV19 with TRBJ2-3; D perhaps matches TRBD1 (6 bases). With 5 bases removed from V and 4 bases from J, the gap between germline ends came to 19 bases. The germline gives CDR1 LNHDA, CDR2 SQIVND (reference sequence). CDR3 length: 16 residues.

This clone appeared a few times. A much larger clonotype is one base distant, so this may be a read error. The chain joins TRBV29-1 to TRBJ1-1, with D perhaps matching TRBD1 (6 bases). V was clipped by 4 bases and J by 3 bases, with 15 bases between them. The CDR3 is made up of 14 amino acids. The germline V gene encodes CDR1 SQVTM and CDR2 ANQGSEA. The CDR3 is CSVVGGSEDTEAFF. The CDR3 region has the DNA TGCAGCGTTGTAGGGGGGTCTGAGGACACTGAAGCTTTCTTT.

This clone appeared many times. The chain has TRBV15 and TRBJ2-5; the match to TRBD2 covers 7 bases. The V segment lost 3 bases and the J segment 0 bases; nucleotides outside the gene matches: 1. The germline V gene encodes CDR1 LNHNV and CDR2 YYDKDF (reference sequence). The CDR3 runs to 14 residues. Here the CDR3 reads CATSRGGDQETQYF. CDR3 sequence (DNA): TGTGCCACCAGCAGGGGGGGGGACCAAGAGACCCAGTACTTC. Using reference TRBV15 and TRBJ2-5 for the parts outside the CDR3, the full variable domain is DAMVIQNPRYQVTQFGKPVTLSCSQTLNHNVMYWYQQKSSQAPKLLFHYYDKDFNNEADTPDNFQSRRPNTSFCFLDIRSPGLGDTAMYLCATSRGGDQETQYFGPGTRLLVL.

The V and J genes are TRBV20-1 and TRBJ2-7, with 10 bases that match TRBD2. The junction had 7 bases not matched to a gene; V was cut back by 1 base and J by 4 bases. Germline V CDR1 and CDR2: DFQATT, SNEGSKA (reference sequence). The CDR3 consists of 15 residues. This chain's CDR3 is CSARAGSGRTYEQYF. The CDR3 bases are TGCAGTGCTAGAGCCGGTAGCGGGAGGACGTACGAGCAGTACTTC.

J is TRBJ2-7 and V is TRBV5-1, with TRBD2 matching 14 bases. The CDR3 spans 16 residues. Germline V gene lookup returns CDR1 SGHRS and CDR2 YFSETQ. The V and J ends lost 3 bases and 9 bases, in that order; junction bases with no gene match: 11. CDR3 bases: TGCGCCAGCAGCTCGACGGGACTAGCGGGAGATGGTAGGCAGTACTTC. It translates to CASSSTGLAGDGRQYF.

The sample holds many counts of this clone. V gene TRBV30 combines with J gene TRBJ2-2; no reliable D call. Looked up from germline, CDR1 is GTSNPN and CDR2 is SVGIG (reference sequence). The CDR3 consists of 13 residues. V lost 1 base and J 4 bases, leaving 7 bases between the germline ends. The CDR3 bases are TGTGCCTGGAGTGAGGTACCCACCGGGGAGCTGTTTTTT. This gives the protein CAWSEVPTGELFF.

There are many counts of this clone. V and J are TRBV9 and TRBJ1-6; D is unclear. This CDR3 is 16 amino acids long. V lost 0 bases and J 7 bases, leaving 14 bases between the germline ends. Per the germline V gene, CDR1 is SGDLS and CDR2 is YYNGEE. The CDR3 loop is CASSVDLTPVNSPLHF. CDR3 nucleotides: TGTGCCAGCAGCGTAGACCTCACGCCTGTAAATTCACCCCTCCACTTT.